The 26 T cell receptor beta chains reported below all come from one sample, sequenced in a study of blood T cell repertoires in COVID-19. TCRdb keeps only in-frame clones here, not all; method: immunoSEQ multiplex PCR. The table lists some 60,000 clones, around 90% of them singletons. Specimen: peripheral blood. Every receptor here comes from a man in his sixties with acute or convalescent COVID-19.

CDR3 protein: CASSARTGGRSNQPQHF. DNA for the CDR3: TGTGCCAGCAGCGCAAGGACAGGGGGCAGGAGCAATCAGCCCCAGCATTTT. The chain uses TRBV2 and TRBJ1-5; TRBD1 matches at 11 bases. CDR1 is SNHLY and CDR2 is FYNNEI in the germline V gene. The J segment lost 1 base and the V segment lost 6 bases, leaving 8 bases of the junction unmatched. This CDR3 spans 17 amino acids.

V is TRBV18 and J is TRBJ1-6, with D unclear. CDR1 is KGHSH, CDR2 LQKENI, per germline. The CDR3 has 15 residues. The V end lost 5 bases, the J end lost 7 bases, and 15 bases lay between the germline ends. CDR3 loop: CASSSRRGGNSPLHF. CDR3 nucleotides: TGTGCCAGCTCATCCCGACGGGGTGGCAATTCACCCCTCCACTTT.

The V gene is TRBV15, the J gene TRBJ2-1; D remains ambiguous. The germline V gene has CDR1 LNHNV and CDR2 YYDKDF (reference sequence). The V and J ends lost 0 bases and 6 bases respectively, with 6 bases between them. The CDR3 runs to 13 residues. In nucleotides, the CDR3 is TGTGCCACCAGCAGAGATAGAAGCAATGAGCAGTTCTTC. It is translated as CATSRDRSNEQFF.

The genes are TRBV3-1 (or the pseudogene TRBV3-2) and TRBJ2-5; 8 bases are a match to TRBD2. Germline V lookup: CDR1 LGHDT, CDR2 YNNKEL (reference sequence). The ends lost 3 bases at V and 4 bases at J; junction bases unmatched: 1. This CDR3 has 13 residues. As DNA, the CDR3 is TGTGCCAGCAGCCACGGGGGGGCAGAGACCCAGTACTTC. Amino acid sequence: CASSHGGAETQYF.

V is TRBV5-1 and J is TRBJ2-6, with D possibly matching TRBD1 (6 bases). The CDR3 sequence is 20 residues long. Germline lookup yields CDR1 SGHRS and CDR2 YFSETQ. Deletions cut 3 bases from V and 0 bases from J, with 22 bases between. The CDR3: CASSYPSGTTTPSGANVLTF. The DNA for the CDR3 is TGCGCCAGCAGCTACCCATCCGGGACAACAACTCCCTCTGGGGCCAACGTCCTGACTTTC.

The chain uses TRBV5-1 and TRBJ1-1; TRBD1 agrees at 9 bases. Losses at the gene ends were 4 bases for V and 8 bases for J; bases not matched to a gene: 3. The CDR3 has 12 residues. The germline gives CDR1 SGHRS, CDR2 YFSETQ. The chain's CDR3 is CASSIGQGEAFF. As DNA, the CDR3 is TGCGCCAGCAGCATCGGACAGGGGGAAGCTTTCTTT.

The chain uses TRBV5-8 and TRBJ1-1; the D is unclear. Between the trimmed V and J ends, which lost 4 bases and 1 base, there was a span of 14 bases. CDR1 is SGHTS and CDR2 is YDEGEE in the germline V gene. CDR3 size: 15 residues. The CDR3 spells CASSPSRLKNTEAFF. The CDR3 DNA follows: TGTGCCAGCAGCCCCTCACGGTTGAAGAACACTGAAGCTTTCTTT.

This clone was found a few times. This sequence joins TRBV5-1 and TRBJ2-7; 10 positions match TRBD2. The V gene's germline CDR1 is SGHRS and CDR2 YFSETQ. Trimming cost V 5 bases and J 7 bases; bases outside gene matches: 12. CDR3 length: 15 amino acids. The CDR3 nucleotides are TGCGCCAGCAGGTCGGGGAGCGGGGGGGCCGGAGAGCAGTACTTC. This gives the protein CASRSGSGGAGEQYF.

The sample holds one count of this clone. The chain combines TRBV7-2 with TRBJ2-2; the D gene is possibly TRBD2 (6 bases). Per the germline V gene, CDR1 is SGHTA and CDR2 is FQGNSA. V lost 6 bases and J lost 1, with 15 bases in between. The CDR3 is made up of 16 amino acids. The CDR3, as DNA: TGTGCCAGCAGACGAGGAGGGTTAGGGAACACCGGGGAGCTGTTTTTT. Its protein product is CASRRGGLGNTGELFF.

The chain couples TRBV11-2 to TRBJ2-5; 11 bases agree with TRBD2. This CDR3 is 16 amino acids long. The germline gives CDR1 SGHAT, CDR2 FQNNGV. V gave up 0 bases and J gave up 5 bases; unmatched junction bases: 5. The CDR3 bases are TGTGCCAGCAGCTTAGATCTTGGACTAGCGGGCGAGACCCAGTACTTC. It translates to CASSLDLGLAGETQYF.

The V and J genes are TRBV3-1 (or the pseudogene TRBV3-2) and TRBJ1-5; unclear D gene. This CDR3 has 13 residues. Trimming took 5 bases from V and 4 from J, leaving 9 bases between them. Germline V CDR1 and CDR2: LGHDT, YNNKEL (reference sequence). DNA for the CDR3: TGTGCCAGCAGCTTACGGGGAAATCAGCCCCAGCATTTT. Amino acids: CASSLRGNQPQHF.

The chain uses TRBV5-1 and TRBJ1-6, with 8 bases matching TRBD1. Germline CDR1 is SGHRS and CDR2 is YFSETQ. The CDR3 runs to 18 residues. J gave up 0 bases and V 3 bases, and 8 bases lay outside the gene matches. This CDR3 reads CASSSRDRSASYNSPLHF. The CDR3 nucleotides read TGCGCCAGCAGCTCCCGGGACAGGTCGGCCTCCTATAATTCACCCCTCCACTTT.

The rearrangement uses TRBV9 and TRBJ2-1; 12 bases match TRBD2. The V and J ends lost 2 bases and 6 bases, in that order; junction bases with no gene match: 3. Germline V gives CDR1 SGDLS, CDR2 YYNGEE. CDR3 length equals 15 residues. The chain's CDR3 is CASSVTSGGTNEQFF. As DNA, the CDR3 is TGTGCCAGCAGCGTGACTAGCGGGGGCACCAATGAGCAGTTCTTC. The variable domain in full, completed from reference TRBV9 and TRBJ2-1, reads DSGVTQTPKHLITATGQRVTLRCSPRSGDLSVYWYQQSLDQGLQFLIQYYNGEERAKGNILERFSAQQFPDLHSELNLSSLELGDSALYFCASSVTSGGTNEQFFGPGTRLTVL.

The V gene is TRBV19, the J gene TRBJ1-5, with 8 bases fitting TRBD1. Trimming removed 7 bases from V and 3 bases from J; junction bases left unmatched: 17. Germline V gene sequence: CDR1 LNHDA, CDR2 SQIVND (reference sequence). The CDR3 spans 18 residues. The CDR3 sequence: CASTLRGTGRILNQPQHF. The CDR3 nucleotides read TGTGCCAGTACCTTAAGGGGGACAGGCAGGATTCTCAATCAGCCCCAGCATTTT.

The rearrangement links TRBV7-2 to TRBJ1-5, with TRBD1 matching 7 bases. Germline values: CDR1 SGHTA, CDR2 FQGNSA. The junction had 10 bases not matched to a gene; V was cut back by 5 bases and J by 9 bases. The CDR3 is 14 residues long. The CDR3 DNA sequence: TGTGCCAGCAGCCATGGGACAGTGGCCGGGCCCCAGCATTTT. The encoded protein is CASSHGTVAGPQHF. The entire variable domain, with the rest obtained from reference TRBV7-2 and TRBJ1-5, is as follows: GAGVSQSPSNKVTEKGKDVELRCDPISGHTALYWYRQSLGQGLEFLIYFQGNSAPDKSGLPSDRFSAERTGGSVSTLTIQRTQQEDSAVYLCASSHGTVAGPQHFGDGTRLSIL.

The V and J genes are TRBV9 and TRBJ2-1; D uncertain. Germline-derived CDR1 and CDR2 are SGDLS and YYNGEE. The CDR3 extends over 14 amino acids. Trimming took off 0 bases at V and 4 bases at J, with 8 bases between the two ends. CDR3 DNA sequence: TGTGCCAGCAGCGTAGCTGCCGCGTACAATGAGCAGTTCTTC. Its translation: CASSVAAAYNEQFF.

The V call is TRBV2, the J call TRBJ2-7, with TRBD2 matching 10 bases. Trimming at V came to 0 bases and at J to 3 bases, leaving 2 bases not matched to a gene. CDR3 size: 15 residues. Germline V gene sequence: CDR1 SNHLY, CDR2 FYNNEI. The CDR3: CASSEALAGVYEQYF. The CDR3 region has the DNA TGTGCCAGCAGTGAAGCCCTAGCGGGGGTCTACGAGCAGTACTTC.

The rearrangement links TRBV6-5 to TRBJ1-1; possibly TRBD1 for D (6 bases). The length of the CDR3 is 14 residues. V lost 6 bases to trimming and J lost 5 bases, with 16 bases between them. Germline CDR1 is MNHEY and CDR2 is SVGAGI. The CDR3 reads CASRNTKGGTEAFF. The CDR3 DNA reads TGTGCCAGCAGGAACACGAAAGGGGGAACTGAAGCTTTCTTT.

The chain carries TRBV7-3 and TRBJ1-1; D perhaps matches TRBD1 (6 bases). Germline-derived CDR1 and CDR2 are SGHTA and FQGTGA. Trimming cost V 6 bases and J 3 bases, with 14 bases left between them. The CDR3 spans 14 residues. The CDR3 spells CASSLQGMDTEAFF. The CDR3 bases are TGTGCCAGCAGTCTTCAGGGGATGGACACTGAAGCTTTCTTT. The whole variable domain, filled in from reference TRBV7-3 and TRBJ1-1, reads GAGVSQTPSNKVTEKGKYVELRCDPISGHTALYWYRQSLGQGPEFLIYFQGTGAADDSGLPNDRFFAVRPEGSVSTLKIQRTERGDSAVYLCASSLQGMDTEAFFGQGTRLTVV.

The count of this clone is one. This chain connects TRBV10-2 to TRBJ2-1; the match to TRBD1 covers 9 bases. Trimming cost V 7 bases and J 8 bases; bases outside gene matches: 12. The CDR3 spans 15 residues. In germline, CDR1 is WSHSY, CDR2 SAAADI. CDR3 residues: CASTRDRVGVDEQFF. The CDR3 DNA reads as TGCGCCAGCACCCGGGACAGGGTGGGTGTCGATGAGCAGTTCTTC.

The chain is built from TRBV29-1 and TRBJ1-2; 7 nucleotides line up with TRBD1. The germline gives CDR1 SQVTM, CDR2 ANQGSEA. J gave up 6 bases and V 5 bases, and 9 bases lay outside the gene matches. CDR3 size: 13 residues. The CDR3 DNA is TGCAGCGTTCGACAGGGAAATAGAGATGGCTACACCTTC. It translates to CSVRQGNRDGYTF.

The gene calls are TRBV5-1 and TRBJ2-5, with TRBD2 as a possible D gene (5 bases). Germline values: CDR1 SGHRS, CDR2 YFSETQ. V lost 0 bases, J lost 7 bases, and 10 bases lay in between. The CDR3 is 13 amino acids. The CDR3 spells CASSLALGGTQYF. In DNA, the CDR3 is TGCGCCAGCAGCTTGGCACTAGGCGGGACCCAGTACTTC.

V usage is TRBV4-2 and J usage is TRBJ2-5, with 8 nucleotides matching TRBD2. Trimming removed 4 bases from V and 4 bases from J; junction bases left unmatched: 2. CDR1 is LGHNA, CDR2 YNFKEQ, per germline. The CDR3 is made up of 13 amino acids. CDR3 region: CASSRTSLETQYF. As DNA, the CDR3 is TGTGCCAGCAGCCGGACTAGCTTAGAGACCCAGTACTTC.

The chain uses TRBV12-5 and TRBJ2-1, with TRBD1 matching over 10 bases. There are 13 residues in the CDR3. In germline, CDR1 is LGHNT, CDR2 FRNRAP. V lost 5 bases to trimming and J lost 11 bases; unmatched junction nucleotides: 6. For the CDR3, the DNA is TGTGCTAGTGGTGGATCCGACAGGGGGCAGCAGTTCTTC. Translation gives CASGGSDRGQQFF.

The chain uses TRBV6-5 and TRBJ2-3, with D perhaps TRBD1 (5 bases). The CDR3 totals 15 residues. Trimming took 7 bases from V and 4 from J, leaving 18 bases between them. The germline V gene encodes CDR1 MNHEY and CDR2 SVGAGI. This CDR3 is CASTYTGQGADTQYF. The CDR3 region has the DNA TGTGCCAGCACCTATACCGGGCAGGGTGCAGATACGCAGTATTTT.

V gene TRBV5-4 combines with J gene TRBJ2-5; perhaps TRBD1 as D (6 bases). CDR1 is SGHNT, CDR2 YYREEE, per germline (reference sequence). Trimming pared 1 base from V and 2 bases from J, leaving 12 bases between. This CDR3 spans 15 amino acids. DNA for the CDR3: TGTGCCAGCAGCTTGACCCCGGGACATCAAGAGACCCAGTACTTC. Its translation: CASSLTPGHQETQYF.